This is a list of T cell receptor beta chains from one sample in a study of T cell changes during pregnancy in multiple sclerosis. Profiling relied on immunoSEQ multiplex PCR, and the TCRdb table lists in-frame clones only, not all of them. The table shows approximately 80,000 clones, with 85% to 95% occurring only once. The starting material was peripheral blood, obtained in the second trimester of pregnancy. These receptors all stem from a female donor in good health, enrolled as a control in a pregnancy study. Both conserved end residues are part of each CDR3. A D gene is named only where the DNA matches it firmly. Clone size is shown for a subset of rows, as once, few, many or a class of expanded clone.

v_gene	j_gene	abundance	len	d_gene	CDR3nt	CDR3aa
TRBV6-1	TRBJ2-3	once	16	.	TGTGCCAGCAGTGAACATTTGGCCCCGGGGTCAGATACGCAGTATTTT	CASSEHLAPGSDTQYF
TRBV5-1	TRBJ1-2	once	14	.	TGCGCCAGCAGCGTTTCCGGGACTTTCCAGGGCTACACCTTC	CASSVSGTFQGYTF
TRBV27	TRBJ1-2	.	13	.	TGTGCCAGCAGTCGCACAGGGATGGGGGGCTACACCTTC	CASSRTGMGGYTF
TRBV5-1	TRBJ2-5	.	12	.	TGCGCCAGCAGCTTGCGCCAAGAGACCCAGTACTTC	CASSLRQETQYF
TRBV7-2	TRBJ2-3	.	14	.	TGTGCCACTTTAGCGTCTTCTAGCACAGATACGCAGTATTTT	CATLASSSTDTQYF
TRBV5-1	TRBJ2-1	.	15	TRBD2	TGCGCCAGCCGCAGTAGCGGGAGACCCGAACATGAGCAGTTCTTC	CASRSSGRPEHEQFF
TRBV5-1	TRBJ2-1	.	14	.	TGCGCCAGCGGGAGGACCAGGGAGAACAATGAGCAGTTCTTC	CASGRTRENNEQFF
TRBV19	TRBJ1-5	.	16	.	TGTGCCAGTAGTCCTTTTAGGGGGACGACCAATCAGCCCCAGCATTTT	CASSPFRGTTNQPQHF
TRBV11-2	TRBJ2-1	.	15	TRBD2	TGTGCCAGCAGTTATACTGGGCTAGCGGGAGAAGAGCAGTTCTTC	CASSYTGLAGEEQFF
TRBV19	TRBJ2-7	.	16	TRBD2	TGTGCCAGTAGTATGCGTCTAGCGGGTCCCGCCTACGAGCAGTACTTC	CASSMRLAGPAYEQYF
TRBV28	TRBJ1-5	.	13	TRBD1	TGTGCCAGCAGTCTCACAGGGGCTCAGCCCCAGCATTTT	CASSLTGAQPQHF
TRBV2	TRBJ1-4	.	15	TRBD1	TGTGCCAGCAGTGTCGGGACAGGGCAGTACGAAAAACTGTTTTTT	CASSVGTGQYEKLFF
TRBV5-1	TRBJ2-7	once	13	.	TGCGCCAGCAGCTTTCAGGGTACCTACGAGCAGTACTTC	CASSFQGTYEQYF
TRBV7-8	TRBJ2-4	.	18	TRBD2	TGTGCCAGCAGCTTAGGGAATCTAGCGGGAGGAGCCAAAAACATTCAGTACTTC	CASSLGNLAGGAKNIQYF
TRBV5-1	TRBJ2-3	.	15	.	TGCGCCAGCAGCTTGCAATTAGAACCGTCAGATACGCAGTATTTT	CASSLQLEPSDTQYF
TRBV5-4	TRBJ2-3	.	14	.	TGTGCCAGCAGCTCCGGGACAAACACAGATACGCAGTATTTT	CASSSGTNTDTQYF
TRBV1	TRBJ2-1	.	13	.	TGCACCAGCAGCTGGACTAGCGGGAGAAGGTTGTTCTTC	CTSSWTSGRRLFF
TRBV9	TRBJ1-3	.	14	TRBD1	TGTGCCAGCAGCCAGACAGGGACCCGAAACACCATATATTTT	CASSQTGTRNTIYF
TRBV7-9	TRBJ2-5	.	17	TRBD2	TGTGCCAGCAGCCCCCGAGGACTAGCGGGAGGTCTAGAGACCCAGTACTTC	CASSPRGLAGGLETQYF
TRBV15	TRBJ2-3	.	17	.	TGTGCCACCAGCCGAGATCGAGGGGGAGGGCCAAGGGATACGCAGTATTTT	CATSRDRGGGPRDTQYF
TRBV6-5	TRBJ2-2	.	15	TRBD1	TGTGCCAGCAGTTACTTAGGGGGCCCTGGCGGGGAGCTGTTTTTT	CASSYLGGPGGELFF
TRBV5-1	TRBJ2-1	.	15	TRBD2	TGCGCCAGCAGGGTAGCGGGAGACCCCTACAATGAGCAGTTCTTC	CASRVAGDPYNEQFF
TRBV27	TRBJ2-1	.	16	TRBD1	TGTGCCAGCAGTTATGGGACAGGGGCCTCCTACAATGAGCAGTTCTTC	CASSYGTGASYNEQFF
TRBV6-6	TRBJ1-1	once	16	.	TGTGCCAGCAGTTACGGCTCCCTTCCTCCGAACACTGAAGCTTTCTTT	CASSYGSLPPNTEAFF
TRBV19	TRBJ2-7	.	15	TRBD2	TGTGCCAGTAGCACCCAAAGCGGGAGCATATACGAGCAGTACTTC	CASSTQSGSIYEQYF
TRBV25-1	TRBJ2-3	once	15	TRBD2	TGTGCCAGCAGTGAAATGCGGGGGAGCACAGATACGCAGTATTTT	CASSEMRGSTDTQYF
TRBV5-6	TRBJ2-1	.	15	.	TGTGCCAGCAGCTTGGACAGCAGCTCCTACAATGAGCAGTTCTTC	CASSLDSSSYNEQFF
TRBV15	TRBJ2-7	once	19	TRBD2	TGTGCCACCAGCAGAGGGCCCCCTATTTCTAGCGGGGAACCCTACGAGCAGTACTTC	CATSRGPPISSGEPYEQYF
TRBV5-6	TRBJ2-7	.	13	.	TGTGCCAGCAGCCGTGGGGAGACCTACGAGCAGTACTTC	CASSRGETYEQYF
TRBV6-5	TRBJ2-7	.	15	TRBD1	TGTGCCAGCAGTTACATAGGGGGCGCTTCGTACGAGCAGTACTTC	CASSYIGGASYEQYF
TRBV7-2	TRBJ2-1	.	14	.	TGTGCCAGCAGCTTATTAGCCTCCTACAATGAGCAGTTCTTC	CASSLLASYNEQFF
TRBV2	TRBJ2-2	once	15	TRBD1	TGTGCCAGCAGTGAAGCCGACAGGGAAGGCGGGGAGCTGTTTTTT	CASSEADREGGELFF
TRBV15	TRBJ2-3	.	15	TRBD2	TGTGCCACCAGCAGGTTGCGGGAGATTTCAGATACGCAGTATTTT	CATSRLREISDTQYF
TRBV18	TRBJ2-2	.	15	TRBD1	TGTGCCAGCTCACCACCGACAGGGGACACCGGGGAGCTGTTTTTT	CASSPPTGDTGELFF
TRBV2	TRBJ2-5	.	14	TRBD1	TGTGCCAGCACTAAAACAGGGGACCAAGAGACCCAGTACTTC	CASTKTGDQETQYF
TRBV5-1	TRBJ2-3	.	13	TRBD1	TGCGCCAGCAGCTTACAGGGGGCAGATACGCAGTATTTT	CASSLQGADTQYF
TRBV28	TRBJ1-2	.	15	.	TGTGCCAGCAGAGGGTCGGACAGCCCTAACTATGGCTACACCTTC	CASRGSDSPNYGYTF
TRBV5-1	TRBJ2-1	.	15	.	TGCGCCAGCAGCTTGACTTTCCGCTCCTACAATGAGCAGTTCTTC	CASSLTFRSYNEQFF
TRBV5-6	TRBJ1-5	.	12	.	TGTGCCAGCAGCCTAATTGGTCAGCCCCAGCATTTT	CASSLIGQPQHF